Sequencing of this TCR beta chain was carried out in a study of shared clonotypes between healthy human individuals. Comment on this clone: Its antigen is unknown.

Profiling relied on immunoSEQ multiplex PCR, and the TCRdb table lists in-frame clones only, not all of them. The table records over 2,000,000 clones, 90% to 95% of them present only once. Selected positively for CCR7 and CD45RO-negative, naive CD8 cells excluded terminally differentiated effector memory CD45RA+ cells. General study findings and limits: Sorted-subset sequencing, rarefaction showed, was incomplete despite large depth.

Germline assignment: CDR1 MDHEN and CDR2 SYDVKM. There are 11 residues in the CDR3. V was trimmed by 4 bases and J by 10 bases, leaving 9 bases between them. The clonotype comes from a man aged 18 to 29 in good health. Some clones in this sample may be carry-over from other donors' samples. The source material was naive CD8+ T cells from PBMCs. This chain links TRBV28 with TRBJ2-3, with no clear D. The CDR3 nucleotides are TGTGCCAGCAGTTCAGTTGAAGCGCAGTATTTT. It is translated as CASSSVEAQYF.